This record concerns one T cell receptor beta chain sequence. Its specificity is not known. Produced via immunoSEQ multiplex PCR; TCRdb's table is partial and in-frame only. The sample shows 70,000 to 75,000 clones, about 81% of them seen only once. This sample was taken from a study of T cells in localized non-small cell lung cancer. Findings and caveats of the study: Peak T cell clonality was found in uninvolved adjacent lung, exceeding tumor.

The trim removed 4 bases at V and 4 bases at J, leaving 8 bases unmatched. Germline values: CDR1 SEHNR, CDR2 FQNEAQ (reference sequence). This CDR3 comprises 16 residues. The specimen was peripheral blood, collected before any cancer treatment. This sequence was found in a female donor at least 60 years old with stage I lung adenocarcinoma. The genes are TRBV7-9 and TRBJ2-5, with 11 bases aligning to TRBD1. CDR3 nucleotides: TGTGCCAGCAGCTCCATGGGACAGGGGGTAGGAGAGACCCAGTACTTC. Amino acid sequence: CASSSMGQGVGETQYF.